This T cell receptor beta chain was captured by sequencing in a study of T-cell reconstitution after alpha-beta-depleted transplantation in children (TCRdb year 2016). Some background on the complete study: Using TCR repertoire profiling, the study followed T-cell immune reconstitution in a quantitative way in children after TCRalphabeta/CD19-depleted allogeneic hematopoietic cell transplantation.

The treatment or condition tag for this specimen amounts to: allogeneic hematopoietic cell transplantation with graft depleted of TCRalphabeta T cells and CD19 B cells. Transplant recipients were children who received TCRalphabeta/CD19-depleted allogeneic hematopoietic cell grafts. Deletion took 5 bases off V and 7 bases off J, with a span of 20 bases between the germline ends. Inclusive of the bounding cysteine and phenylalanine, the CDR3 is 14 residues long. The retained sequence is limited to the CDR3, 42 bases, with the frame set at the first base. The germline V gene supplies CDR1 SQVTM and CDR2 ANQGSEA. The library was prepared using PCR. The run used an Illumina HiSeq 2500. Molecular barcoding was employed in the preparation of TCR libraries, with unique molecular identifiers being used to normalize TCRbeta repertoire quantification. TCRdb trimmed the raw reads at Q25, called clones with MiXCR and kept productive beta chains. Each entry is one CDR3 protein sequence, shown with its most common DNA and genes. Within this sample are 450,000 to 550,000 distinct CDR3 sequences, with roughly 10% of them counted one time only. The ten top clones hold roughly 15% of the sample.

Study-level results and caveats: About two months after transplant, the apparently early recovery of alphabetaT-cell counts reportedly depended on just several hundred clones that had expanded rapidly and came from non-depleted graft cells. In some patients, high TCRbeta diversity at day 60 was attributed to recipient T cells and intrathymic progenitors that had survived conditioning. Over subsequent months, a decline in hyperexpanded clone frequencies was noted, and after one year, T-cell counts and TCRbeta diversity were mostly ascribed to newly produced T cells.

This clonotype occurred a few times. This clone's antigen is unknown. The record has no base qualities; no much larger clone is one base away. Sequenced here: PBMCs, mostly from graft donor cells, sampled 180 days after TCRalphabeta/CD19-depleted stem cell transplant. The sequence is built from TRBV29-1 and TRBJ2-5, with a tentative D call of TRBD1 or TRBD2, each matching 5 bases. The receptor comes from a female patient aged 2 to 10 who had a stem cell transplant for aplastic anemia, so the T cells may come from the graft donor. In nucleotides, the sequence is TGCAGCGTTTCCCGGGACGGGACGGCCGGGACCCAGTACTTC. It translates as CSVSRDGTAGTQYF.